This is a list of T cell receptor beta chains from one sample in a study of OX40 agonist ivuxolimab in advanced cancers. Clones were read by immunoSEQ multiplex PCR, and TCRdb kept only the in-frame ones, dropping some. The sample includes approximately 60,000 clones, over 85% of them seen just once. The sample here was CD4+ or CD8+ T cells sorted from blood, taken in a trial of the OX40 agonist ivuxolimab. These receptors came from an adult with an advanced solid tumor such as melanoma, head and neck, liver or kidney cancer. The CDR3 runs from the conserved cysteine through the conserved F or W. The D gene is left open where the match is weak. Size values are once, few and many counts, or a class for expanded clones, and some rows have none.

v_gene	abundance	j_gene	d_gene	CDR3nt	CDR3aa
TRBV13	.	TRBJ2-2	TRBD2	TGTGCCAGCAGCGTGCTGGGGCTAGCGGGAACCGGGGAGCTGTTTTTT	CASSVLGLAGTGELFF
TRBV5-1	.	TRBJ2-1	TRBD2	TGCGCCAGCAGCTTGGCCCTAGCGGGAGGGCCGGACGAGCAGTTCTTC	CASSLALAGGPDEQFF
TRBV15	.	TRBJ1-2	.	TGTGCCACCAGCAGCCGCCCCGTGGATGGGGACTATGGCTACACCTTC	CATSSRPVDGDYGYTF
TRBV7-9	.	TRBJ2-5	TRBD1	TGTGCCAGCAGCCCTAGGACAGGGGGCACAGAGACCCAGTACTTC	CASSPRTGGTETQYF
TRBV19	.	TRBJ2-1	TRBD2	TGTGCCAGTAGTATTGTGGGCGCGGGAGGTGAGCAGTTCTTC	CASSIVGAGGEQFF
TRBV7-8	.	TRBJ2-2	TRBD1	TGTGCCAGCAGCTTCGACAGGGGTAGTAGGGTAATGAAGACCGGGGAGCTGTTTTTT	CASSFDRGSRVMKTGELFF
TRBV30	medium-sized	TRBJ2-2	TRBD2	TGTGCCTGGAGTGTGGGAGGGAGCGGGGAGCTGTTTTTT	CAWSVGGSGELFF
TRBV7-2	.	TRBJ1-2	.	TGTGCCAGCAGCTTAGGGGATTCCAGATTCGGCTACACCTTC	CASSLGDSRFGYTF
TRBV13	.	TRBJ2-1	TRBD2	TGTGCCAGCAGCTTAGTATCTCTAGCGGGAGGGACTGAGCAGTTCTTC	CASSLVSLAGGTEQFF
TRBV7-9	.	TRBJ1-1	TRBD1	TGTGCCAGCAGCTCCAGGGGGGCTGAAGCTTTCTTT	CASSSRGAEAFF
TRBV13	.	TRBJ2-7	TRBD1	TGTGCCAGCAGCTTTGGGACAGCCTACGAGCAGTACTTC	CASSFGTAYEQYF
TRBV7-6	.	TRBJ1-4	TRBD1	TGTGCCAGCAGCCCGTGGACAGGGACTAATGAAAAACTGTTTTTT	CASSPWTGTNEKLFF
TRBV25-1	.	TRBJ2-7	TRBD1	TGTGCCAGCAGTGAACAGGGGGCGCGGGAGCAGTACTTC	CASSEQGAREQYF
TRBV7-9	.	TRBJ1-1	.	TGTGCCAGCAGTTCGGGGCCTGAAGCTTTCTTT	CASSSGPEAFF
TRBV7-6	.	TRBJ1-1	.	TGTGCCAGCAGCTTAGGTGCCGGCACTGAAGCTTTCTTT	CASSLGAGTEAFF
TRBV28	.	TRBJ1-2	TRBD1	TGTGCCAGCAGATCTACAGGGGTCGGCGGCTACACCTTC	CASRSTGVGGYTF
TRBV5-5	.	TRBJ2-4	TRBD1	TGTGCCAGCAGCTCGCCGGCAGGGGGCGTCCTCATTCAGTACTTC	CASSSPAGGVLIQYF
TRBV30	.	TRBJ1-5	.	TGTGCCTGGAGTGACGGATATAGCAATCAGCCCCAGCATTTT	CAWSDGYSNQPQHF